The T cell receptor beta chain under discussion was sequenced for a study of beta chain features in type 1 diabetes (dated by TCRdb to between 2018 and 2020). Turning to the overall study: No differences in mean age, gender distribution, total cell number or subset yield were found between patients and healthy donors. A total of some 100,000,000 sorted cells were examined across all samples, and the number of cells per subset was strongly correlated with RNA yield. In the study, TCRB repertoires of sorted circulating CD4+ T cell subsets from recently diagnosed type 1 diabetes patients were compared with those of matched healthy donors. Whereas all 28 donors provided naive and central memory subsets, regulatory and stem cell-like memory subsets were isolated from just 8 patients and roughly 8 healthy donors. General study outcomes and caveats: In all four CD4+ subsets, TCRB CDR3 length was moderately but significantly shorter in type 1 diabetes patients. Because cDNA was sequenced instead of genomic DNA, activated cells with high expression could be over-represented, although the groups did not differ in activation or CD3 levels. Because small numbers of individuals were included in the HLA sub-analyses, any influence of HLA type on TCRB rearrangement was left unresolved. Naive, central memory and regulatory TCRB repertoires appeared to be more alike among patients than among healthy donors. At VDJ recombination sites, patients with type 1 diabetes made fewer insertions and deleted more nucleotides, a pattern implying thymic rearrangement abnormalities. Shorter templates might have been favored by PCR, but patient and control samples were amplified and corrected together, so both groups would have been affected equally by any skew.

Each donor gave one peripheral blood draw, averaging approximately 110 mL, which was collected into heparinised tubes. Using a panel that included CD45RO, CCR7, CD25, CD127, CD95 and CD27, naive, central memory, regulatory and stem cell-like memory CD4+ T cells were sorted on a BD FACSAria II. Purity was above 95% for every sorted population. PBMCs were separated immediately by Lymphoprep density gradient centrifugation and were stained directly, without being cultured. To minimize batch effects, samples were stained and sorted in pairs, one healthy donor with one patient per experiment. V is reduced by 2 bases and J by 1 base, leaving a spacing of 13 bases between them. The CDR3 starts with the cysteine, ends with the phenylalanine, and has 16 residues. Of all the DNA, just the CDR3 is kept, 48 bases in frame from base 1. Per the germline V gene, MGHRA is the CDR1 and YSYEKL is the CDR2. The High Capacity cDNA Reverse Transcription Kit was used to reverse transcribe all of the isolated RNA, meaning that expressed TCRB transcripts were what got sequenced. Deep immunoSEQ sequencing was performed on naive, central memory and regulatory T cell samples, with an average of roughly 3.5 million total reads per sample. Sorted cells were lysed in RLT buffer, and RNA was extracted using DNase-treated RNeasy Micro or Mini kits according to cell number. Each cell subset was processed on its own to prevent cross-contamination, while patient and healthy donor samples were processed together. TCRB sequences were amplified from cDNA with the immunoSEQ multiplex PCR, producing 87-bp fragments spanning the CDR3 region. The amplicons were sequenced using the Illumina HiSeq platform. Per the original workflow: Synthetic template baselines were used to correct PCR bias computationally, reads within Hamming distance 2 were collapsed, and singletons that could not be merged were discarded. Reads were aligned to IMGT to assign V, D and J genes, CDR3 length, and insertions or deletions at six rearrangement sites. Within each subset, clonotype counts were normalized to the number of sorted cells before true diversity and Gini coefficients were calculated with the tcR R package. Repertoire sharing was quantified using the overlap coefficient calculated on TCRB nucleotide sequences. As a proxy for the pre-selection repertoire, out-of-frame TCRB sequences from naive cells were analyzed. Not all clones reach the TCRdb copy of this immuneACCESS table, which keeps in-frame sequences only. Checked studies attribute under half of the gap to unresolved V genes and leave the rest unexplained. D and trimming were read from the DNA, whereas the V and J calls and clone size are those reported in that table. The sample has under 350,000 clones on record, about 23% of them singletons. Around 0.013% of the sample goes to the ten largest clones.

Regarding this clone: Its target antigen remains unknown. Base qualities are not recorded, but no much larger clone differs from it by a single base.

The sequenced material came from naive CD4+ T cells from blood. The meaning of the sample's cell subset or site label: true naive CD4+ T cells. The receptor comes from a woman aged 25-40 years with type 1 diabetes. The chain is made from TRBV4-1 and TRBJ2-3; a weak D assignment points to TRBD1 (6 bases agree). The DNA sequence is given as TGCGCCAGCAGCCAACTGACGGGACACGGCACAGATACGCAGTATTTT. The encoded protein is CASSQLTGHGTDTQYF.